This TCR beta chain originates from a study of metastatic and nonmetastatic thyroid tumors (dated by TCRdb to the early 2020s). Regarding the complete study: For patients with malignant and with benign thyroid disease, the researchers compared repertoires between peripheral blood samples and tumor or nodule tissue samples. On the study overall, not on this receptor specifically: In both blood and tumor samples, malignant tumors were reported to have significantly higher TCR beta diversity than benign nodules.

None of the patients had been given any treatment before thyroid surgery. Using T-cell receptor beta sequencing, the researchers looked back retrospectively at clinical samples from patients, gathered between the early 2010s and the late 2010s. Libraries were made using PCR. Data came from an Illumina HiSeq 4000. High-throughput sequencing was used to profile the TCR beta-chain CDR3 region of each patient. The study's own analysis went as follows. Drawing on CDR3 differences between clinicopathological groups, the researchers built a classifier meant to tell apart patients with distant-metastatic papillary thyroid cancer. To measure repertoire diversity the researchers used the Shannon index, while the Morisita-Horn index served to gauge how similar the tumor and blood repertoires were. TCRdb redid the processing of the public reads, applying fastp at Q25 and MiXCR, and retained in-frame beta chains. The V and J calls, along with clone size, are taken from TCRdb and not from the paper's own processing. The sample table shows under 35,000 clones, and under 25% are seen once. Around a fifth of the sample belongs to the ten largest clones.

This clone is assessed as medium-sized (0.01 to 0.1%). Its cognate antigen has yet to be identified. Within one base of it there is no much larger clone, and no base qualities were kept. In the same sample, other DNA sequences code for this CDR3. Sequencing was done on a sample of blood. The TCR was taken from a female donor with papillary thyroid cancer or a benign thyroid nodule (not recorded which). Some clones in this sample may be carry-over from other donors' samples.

The nucleotide sequence is given as TGTGCCAGCAGTTACTCGCGGGGCCACGAGCAGTACTTC. Translated, this gives CASSYSRGHEQYF. Recombination linked TRBV6-5 to TRBJ2-7; TRBD2 is a possible D gene, resting on 6 matching bases. The germline V gene gives CDR1 as MNHEY and CDR2 as SVGAGI. Inclusive of the bounding cysteine and phenylalanine, the CDR3 is 13 residues long. The only DNA kept is the CDR3, 39 bases in frame from the first base. V was cut back by 0 bases and J by 5 bases, leaving a gap of 8 bases between them.